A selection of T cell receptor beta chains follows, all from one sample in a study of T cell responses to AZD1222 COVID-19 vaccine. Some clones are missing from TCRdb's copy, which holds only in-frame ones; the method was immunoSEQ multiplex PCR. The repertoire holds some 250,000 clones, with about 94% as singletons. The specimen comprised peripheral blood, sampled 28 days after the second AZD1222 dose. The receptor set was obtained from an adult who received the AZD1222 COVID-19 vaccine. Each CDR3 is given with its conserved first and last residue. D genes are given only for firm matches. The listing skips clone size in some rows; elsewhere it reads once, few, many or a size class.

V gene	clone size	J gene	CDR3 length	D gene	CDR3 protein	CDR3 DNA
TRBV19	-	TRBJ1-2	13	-	CASSIRENYGYTF	TGTGCCAGTAGTATCCGGGAGAACTATGGCTACACCTTC
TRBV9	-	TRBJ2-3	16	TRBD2	CASSPFGAGVTDTQYF	TGTGCCAGCAGCCCCTTCGGGGCGGGGGTCACAGATACGCAGTATTTT
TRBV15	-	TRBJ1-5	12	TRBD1	CASGQGKQPQHF	TGTGCCTCGGGACAGGGGAAGCAGCCCCAGCATTTT
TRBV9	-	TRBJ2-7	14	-	CASSGTGTTYEQYF	TGTGCCAGCAGCGGAACAGGGACTACCTACGAGCAGTACTTC
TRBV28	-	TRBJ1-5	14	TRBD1	CASTSGQLNQPQHF	TGTGCCAGCACTTCGGGACAGTTAAATCAGCCCCAGCATTTT
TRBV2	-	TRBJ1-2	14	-	CATQQELANYGYTF	TGTGCCACCCAACAGGAGTTAGCTAACTATGGCTACACCTTC
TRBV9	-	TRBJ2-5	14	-	CASSQTAFQETQYF	TGTGCCAGCAGCCAAACCGCATTCCAAGAGACCCAGTACTTC
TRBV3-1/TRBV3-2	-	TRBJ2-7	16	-	CASSQGVNPSSYEQYF	TGTGCCAGCAGCCAAGGCGTCAATCCCAGCTCCTACGAGCAGTACTTC
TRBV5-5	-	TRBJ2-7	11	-	CASSVRDEQYF	TGTGCCAGCAGCGTCCGGGACGAGCAGTACTTC
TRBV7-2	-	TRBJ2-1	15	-	CASSSVATGYNEQFF	TGTGCCAGCAGCTCCGTAGCGACCGGCTACAATGAGCAGTTCTTC
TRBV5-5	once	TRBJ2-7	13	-	CASSRDMTYEQYF	TGTGCCAGCAGTCGGGACATGACCTACGAGCAGTACTTC
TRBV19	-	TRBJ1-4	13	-	CASSEGGGEKLFF	TGTGCCAGTAGTGAGGGTGGCGGCGAAAAACTGTTTTTT
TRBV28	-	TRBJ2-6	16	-	CASSLGAARGANVLTF	TGTGCCAGCAGTTTAGGGGCAGCCCGGGGGGCCAACGTCCTGACTTTC
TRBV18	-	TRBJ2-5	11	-	CASSRGETQYF	TGTGCCAGCTCACGAGGGGAGACCCAGTACTTC
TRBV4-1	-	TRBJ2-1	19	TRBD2	CASSQDLAGGLRSYNEQFF	TGCGCCAGCAGCCAAGATCTAGCGGGGGGGCTGAGGTCCTACAATGAGCAGTTCTTC
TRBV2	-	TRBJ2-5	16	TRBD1	CASSSPPRGRRETQYF	TGTGCCAGCAGTTCCCCTCCCAGGGGGCGGAGAGAGACCCAGTACTTC
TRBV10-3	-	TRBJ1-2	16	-	CAISNEVLGTDYGYTF	TGTGCCATCAGTAACGAAGTTCTAGGAACGGACTATGGCTACACCTTC
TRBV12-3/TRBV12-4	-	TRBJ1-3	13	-	CASSGQPGNTIYF	TGTGCCAGCAGTGGACAACCTGGAAACACCATATATTTT
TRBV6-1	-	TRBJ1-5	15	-	CASSEVGYDNQPQHF	TGTGCCAGCAGTGAAGTTGGATACGATAATCAGCCCCAGCATTTT
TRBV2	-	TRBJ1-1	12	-	CASSEGWAEAFF	TGTGCCAGCAGTGAAGGTTGGGCTGAAGCTTTCTTT
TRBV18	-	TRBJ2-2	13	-	CASSPRAAGELFF	TGTGCCAGCTCACCCCGGGCGGCCGGGGAGCTGTTTTTT
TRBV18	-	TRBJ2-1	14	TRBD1	CASSDRTGGNEQFF	TGTGCCAGCTCGGATCGGACAGGGGGTAATGAGCAGTTCTTC